This T cell receptor beta chain was captured by sequencing in a study of cytomegalovirus exposure and HLA in healthy donors. On the study more broadly: The approximately 110 validation repertoires used the same platform as the 650 to 750 first-cohort repertoires, a later analysis reported.

The CDR3 covers 13 residues. Germline loops: CDR1 SGHNT, CDR2 YYREEE (reference sequence). Trimming took 4 bases from V and 4 from J, leaving 12 bases between them. On this clone: Other DNA variants within this sample encode the same CDR3.

Generated by immunoSEQ multiplex PCR, the TCRdb table keeps only in-frame clones and is missing some. This sample has 120,000 or so clones; 89% occur once, and the top ten carry roughly 2%. Sequencing used PBMCs. The receptor was derived from a woman younger than 35 in good health and CMV-seronegative. The chain joins TRBV5-4 to TRBJ2-7, with D perhaps matching TRBD1 (5 bases). The CDR3 reads CASSPGASYEQYF. CDR3 sequence (DNA): TGTGCCAGCAGCCCTGGGGCTTCGTACGAGCAGTACTTC.